The 15 T cell receptor beta chains below all came from one sample that was sequenced in a study of Ad26.COV2.S vaccination and SARS-CoV-2 variants. Treatment: 15 to 20 received Ad26.COV2.S at low or high dose, single or two shots; 5 received placebo; per-sample allocation not given. At day 63 after the first vaccine or placebo injection, samples were drawn. This table comes from immunoSEQ multiplex PCR, and its TCRdb copy is limited to in-frame clones, with some not included. The table has fewer than 900,000 clones, about 89% seen once; the top ten hold approximately 1.5%. The sequencing used peripheral blood, collected in a trial of Ad26.COV2.S vaccine versus placebo. The receptors stem from a person between 18 and 65 years old who received the Ad26.COV2.S COVID-19 vaccine or a placebo.

This clone was found once. The chain links TRBV3-1 (or the pseudogene TRBV3-2) to TRBJ1-1; a weak D match, TRBD1 (5 bases). The germline V gene encodes CDR1 LGHDT and CDR2 YNNKEL (reference sequence). The CDR3 consists of 14 residues. The ends were cut back, 1 base at V and 7 bases at J, with 13 bases in the middle. CDR3 region: CASSQVVGEGEAFF. For the CDR3, the DNA is TGTGCCAGCAGCCAAGTGGTAGGGGAAGGTGAAGCTTTCTTT.

The chain recombines TRBV6-1 with TRBJ2-2; no definite D call. The CDR3 runs to 13 residues. Germline CDR1 and CDR2: MNHNS and SASEGT. Between the trimmed V and J ends, which lost 2 bases and 8 bases, there was a span of 9 bases. The CDR3 loop reads CASSEIFEGELFF. In DNA, the CDR3 is TGTGCCAGCAGTGAAATATTTGAAGGGGAGCTGTTTTTT.

This clone was recorded only once. The J gene is TRBJ2-5, the V gene TRBV15, with TRBD2 matching 12 bases. The V gene end was trimmed by 1 base and the J gene end by 1 base; junction bases not matched to a gene: 10. Germline V lookup: CDR1 LNHNV, CDR2 YYDKDF (reference sequence). The CDR3 length is 19 residues. CDR3 sequence: CATSRGLAGVRVPQETQYF. The CDR3 DNA reads TGTGCCACCAGCAGAGGACTAGCGGGAGTTAGGGTCCCCCAAGAGACCCAGTACTTC.

This chain links TRBV5-1 with TRBJ2-1; 7 nucleotides align to TRBD1. J lost 0 bases, V lost 2 bases, and 5 bases had no gene match. The CDR3 runs to 16 residues. The germline CDR1 and CDR2 sequences are SGHRS and YFSETQ. CDR3 coding DNA: TGCGCCAGCAGCTTACAACAGGGGAGCTCCTACAATGAGCAGTTCTTC. Translation gives CASSLQQGSSYNEQFF.

The J gene is TRBJ2-3, the V gene TRBV14; D is unresolved. The CDR3 is made up of 16 amino acids. The V gene's germline CDR1 is SGHDN and CDR2 FVKESK. Trimming left V 1 base short and J 0 bases short, with 11 bases between. CDR3 region: CASSQGLGDSTDTQYF. The CDR3 DNA reads as TGTGCCAGCAGCCAAGGTTTGGGCGACAGCACAGATACGCAGTATTTT.

The rearrangement joins TRBV5-6 to TRBJ1-1; unclear D gene. The length of the CDR3 is 16 residues. Trimming took 0 bases from V and 0 from J, leaving 12 bases between them. Germline assignment: CDR1 SGHDT and CDR2 YYEEEE. DNA of the CDR3: TGTGCCAGCAGCTTGGGAGCAGGACTAGTGAACACTGAAGCTTTCTTT. It yields the protein CASSLGAGLVNTEAFF.

The gene calls are TRBV29-1 and TRBJ2-3; either TRBD1 or TRBD2 may fit D (6 bases each). This CDR3 has 15 residues. Between the trimmed V and J ends, which lost 1 base and 6 bases, there was a span of 17 bases. CDR1 and CDR2 from the germline V gene are SQVTM and ANQGSEA. The CDR3: CSVEVGGGILDTQYF. The CDR3 DNA reads TGCAGCGTTGAAGTAGGAGGGGGTATCTTGGATACGCAGTATTTT.

The gene calls are TRBV5-5 and TRBJ2-3, with unresolved D. This CDR3 spans 15 amino acids. Germline loops: CDR1 SGHKS, CDR2 YYEKEE (reference sequence). The V end lost 0 bases, the J end lost 2 bases, and 10 bases lay between the germline ends. The CDR3 spells CASSLGGVNTDTQYF. CDR3 sequence (DNA): TGTGCCAGCAGCTTGGGTGGGGTGAACACAGATACGCAGTATTTT.

The CDR3 DNA sequence: TGTGCCAGCAGCTTTCTGTCGGGGGACTCAGATACGCAGTATTTT. Encoded protein: CASSFLSGDSDTQYF. The chain employs TRBV5-6 and TRBJ2-3; D is perhaps TRBD2 (6 bases). Trimming removed 2 bases at V and 4 bases at J, with 14 bases between. The CDR3 loop spans 15 amino acids. From germline, CDR1 is SGHDT and CDR2 YYEEEE.

The chain couples TRBV7-2 to TRBJ2-5; 12 bases agree with TRBD2. The V and J ends lost 4 bases and 4 bases, in that order; junction bases with no gene match: 7. From germline, CDR1 is SGHTA and CDR2 FQGNSA. CDR3 size: 16 residues. The CDR3 DNA reads TGTGCCAGCAGCTCAACGACTAGCGGGGGCGGAGAGACCCAGTACTTC. Protein: CASSSTTSGGGETQYF.

This clone was seen more than once but under ten times. This chain links TRBV5-6 with TRBJ2-2; D is ambiguous. This CDR3 spans 13 amino acids. Trimming stripped 6 bases from V and 2 bases from J, with 8 bases between. The germline CDR1 and CDR2 sequences are SGHDT and YYEEEE. CDR3 nucleotides: TGTGCCAGCAATGGTATCAACACCGGGGAGCTGTTTTTT. It is translated as CASNGINTGELFF.

J is TRBJ1-5 and V is TRBV5-8; 8 bases fit TRBD1. The germline V gene encodes CDR1 SGHTS and CDR2 YDEGEE. Trimming removed 4 bases from V and 0 bases from J; junction bases left unmatched: 9. The CDR3 has 17 amino acids. The CDR3 DNA reads as TGTGCCAGCAGCCAGGACAGGGAGGGGTTTAGCAATCAGCCCCAGCATTTT. Encoded protein: CASSQDREGFSNQPQHF. The full variable domain, with the rest looked up from reference TRBV5-8 and TRBJ1-5, is EAGVTQSPTHLIKTRGQQATLRCSPISGHTSVYWYQQALGLGLQFLLWYDEGEERNRGNFPPRFSGRQFPNYSSELNVNALELEDSALYLCASSQDREGFSNQPQHFGDGTRLSIL.

This sequence joins TRBV9 and TRBJ2-3, with D perhaps TRBD1 (5 bases). The CDR3 contains 14 residues. Germline V gene lookup returns CDR1 SGDLS and CDR2 YYNGEE. V was clipped by 1 base and J by 2 bases, with 8 bases between them. The CDR3 spells CASSVLGHTDTQYF. The CDR3, as DNA: TGTGCCAGCAGCGTATTGGGGCACACAGATACGCAGTATTTT.

This chain links TRBV30 with TRBJ2-5, with a possible D match to TRBD1 (6 bases). Deletions cut 4 bases from V and 9 bases from J, with 12 bases between. The CDR3 runs 11 residues. Germline CDR1 is GTSNPN and CDR2 is SVGIG (reference sequence). The CDR3 DNA sequence: TGTGCCTGGACTACCAGGGGTCCCCAGTACTTC. Protein: CAWTTRGPQYF. The variable domain in full, with the rest retrieved from reference TRBV30 and TRBJ2-5, is SQTIHQWPATLVQPVGSPLSLECTVEGTSNPNLYWYRQAAGRGLQLLFYSVGIGQISSEVPQNLSASRPQDRQFILSSKKLLLSDSGFYLCAWTTRGPQYFGPGTRLLVL.

The chain combines TRBV5-5 with TRBJ1-2, with D hard to call. The CDR3 length is 11 residues. Trimming stripped 7 bases from V and 3 bases from J, with 7 bases between. In germline, CDR1 is SGHKS, CDR2 YYEKEE (reference sequence). The CDR3 DNA reads TGTGCCAGCCGCAGTGACTATGGCTACACCTTC. This translates into CASRSDYGYTF.